Listed below are T cell receptor beta chains from one sample, sequenced in a study of control samples from healthy donors and cancer patients. The table came from immunoSEQ multiplex PCR; TCRdb's copy has only in-frame clones and leaves some out. In the table there are under 150,000 clones, 93% of which are singletons. The specimen was PBMCs. The receptors shown here come from a man aged 50 to 59 with head and neck cancer. Both conserved end residues are part of each CDR3. The D gene is left open where the match is weak. Expanded clones are given a class, and other clones once, few, many or no size at all.

d_call	v_call	clone_size	cdr3_length	j_call	cdr3_nt	cdr3_aa
TRBD1	TRBV24-1	.	11	TRBJ2-7	TGTGCCACCAGTGCAGGGGGCCGCATGTACTTC	CATSAGGRMYF
TRBD2	TRBV30	.	12	TRBJ2-7	TGTGCCTGGGAGAACGGGGGGGGCGAGCAGTACTTC	CAWENGGGEQYF
.	TRBV4-3	.	17	TRBJ2-2	TGCGCCAGCAGCCAAGAACACCAGGGGGGGCGCGGCGGGGAGCTGTTTTTT	CASSQEHQGGRGGELFF
.	TRBV19	.	14	TRBJ1-5	TGTGCCAGTAGTCCTCTATACGACAATCAGCCCCAGCATTTT	CASSPLYDNQPQHF
.	TRBV27	.	16	TRBJ2-2	TGTGCCAGCAGTCCCCTGGGAGGGGGCAACACCGGGGAGCTGTTTTTT	CASSPLGGGNTGELFF
.	TRBV10-1	.	15	TRBJ2-2	TGCGCCAGCAGTGAAAACTTATCGAACACCGGGGAGCTGTTTTTT	CASSENLSNTGELFF
.	TRBV6-5	once	13	TRBJ2-3	TGTGCCAGCACCTATGGGACGGCAGATACGCAGTATTTT	CASTYGTADTQYF
.	TRBV3-1/TRBV3-2	.	14	TRBJ2-3	TGTGCCAGCAGCCCCCGGGACCGGCGCGATACGCAGTATTTT	CASSPRDRRDTQYF
.	TRBV7-9	.	16	TRBJ2-1	TGTGCCAGCAGCGCAGACCCGCCTCCATTCGACAATGAGCAGTTCTTC	CASSADPPPFDNEQFF
TRBD1	TRBV5-4	.	15	TRBJ1-2	TGTGCCAGCAGCCGGACAGGGGGCGTAGGCTATGGCTACACCTTC	CASSRTGGVGYGYTF
.	TRBV5-6	.	13	TRBJ1-2	TGTGCCAGCAGCTACGACGGGGCCTATGGCTACACCTTC	CASSYDGAYGYTF
.	TRBV23-1	.	14	TRBJ1-2	TGCGCCAGCAGTCAGGGGGGGATTCGGTATGGCTACACCTTC	CASSQGGIRYGYTF
TRBD2	TRBV6-2/TRBV6-3	.	15	TRBJ2-4	TGTGCCAGCAGTCCCGGGGGGATAGCCAAAAACATTCAGTACTTC	CASSPGGIAKNIQYF